This T cell receptor (beta chain) was captured in a study of OX40 agonist ivuxolimab in advanced cancers. Here immunoSEQ multiplex PCR was the method, and the copy in TCRdb shows in-frame clones only, minus some. The top ten hold 1.4% of the sample, which has 55,000 to 70,000 clones, approximately 80% seen once. The CDR3 contains 14 residues. From germline, CDR1 is SGHRS and CDR2 YFSETQ. Trimming left V 3 bases short and J 7 bases short, with 16 bases between. The specimen was CD4+ or CD8+ T cells sorted from blood, collected in a trial of the OX40 agonist ivuxolimab. The sequence was obtained from an adult with an advanced solid tumor such as melanoma, head and neck, liver or kidney cancer. The V call is TRBV5-1, the J call TRBJ1-1, with D maybe TRBD1 (6 bases). The chain's CDR3 is CASSWDNSLSEAFF. The CDR3, as DNA: TGCGCCAGCAGCTGGGACAACTCGCTCAGTGAAGCTTTCTTT.